This entry lists 27 T cell receptor beta chains sequenced from one sample in a study of spatial heterogeneity in lung cancer. The study, taken as a whole, reports: In tumors, expanded intratumoral alpha and beta TCR counts tracked mutation counts.

Their antigens remain unidentified. Time point here: sample taken at primary tumor resection. TCRdb reprocessed the 5' RACE reads with MiXCR, giving one entry per CDR3 protein. This sample has hundreds of distinct CDR3 sequences, with around 39% found just once. The sequencing used lung tumor tissue, collected at surgery. These receptors were collected from a female donor with early-stage non-small cell lung cancer.

The rearrangement joins TRBV7-2 to TRBJ2-7; TRBD2 matches at 10 bases. CDR1 and CDR2 (germline): SGHTA, FQGNSA. The CDR3 consists of 13 residues. Trimming removed 8 bases from V and 7 bases from J; junction bases left unmatched: 8. Here the CDR3 reads CASGLAGAHEQYF. The CDR3, as DNA: TGTGCCAGCGGGCTAGCGGGAGCCCATGAGCAGTACTTC.

J is TRBJ1-1 and V is TRBV30; tentative D call: TRBD1 (6 bases). Per germline, CDR1 GTSNPN and CDR2 SVGIG (reference sequence). This CDR3 has 11 residues. Trimming took off 3 bases at V and 5 bases at J, with 7 bases between the two ends. The CDR3 loop is CAWRGGTEAFF. The CDR3 DNA reads TGTGCCTGGAGAGGGGGAACTGAAGCTTTCTTT.

This clonotype has only one observation. The CDR3 protein is CASSQGGTGENTGELFF. CDR3 nucleotide sequence: TGTGCCAGCAGCCAAGGCGGGACAGGGGAGAACACCGGGGAGCTGTTTTTT. The rearrangement joins TRBV4-2 to TRBJ2-2, with 10 bases aligning to TRBD1. Losses at the gene ends were 1 base for V and 1 base for J; bases not matched to a gene: 3. CDR3 length equals 17 residues. Germline CDR1 is LGHNA and CDR2 is YNFKEQ.

V gene TRBV4-3 combines with J gene TRBJ2-7; D may be TRBD1 or TRBD2 (5 bases each). In germline, CDR1 is LGHNA, CDR2 YSLEER. The CDR3 is 12 residues long. Trimming stripped 8 bases from V and 5 bases from J, with 13 bases between. The CDR3 coding sequence is TGCGCCAGCCCCCCCCAGGGACACGAGCAGTACTTC. It encodes CASPPQGHEQYF.

This clonotype counts as medium-sized. DNA for the CDR3: TGCAGTGCCCAGACTAGTCGGGTCACCGGGGAGCTGTTTTTT. This encodes CSAQTSRVTGELFF. The genes are TRBV20-1 and TRBJ2-2; a possible D gene is TRBD2 (6 bases). V gave up 6 bases and J gave up 4 bases, with 15 bases separating them. The length of the CDR3 is 14 residues. Germline-derived CDR1 and CDR2 are DFQATT and SNEGSKA (reference sequence).

As DNA, the CDR3 is TGCGCCAGCAGCTTGGATGGACAGGCCCTCGAGCAGTACTTC. The encoded protein is CASSLDGQALEQYF. This rearrangement joins TRBV5-1 to TRBJ2-7, with TRBD1 matching 7 bases. The J segment lost 6 bases and the V segment lost 0 bases, leaving 6 bases of the junction unmatched. CDR3 length equals 14 residues. Germline CDR1 SGHRS, CDR2 YFSETQ.

By proportion, this clonotype is large (0.1 to 1%). The chain combines TRBV12-3 or TRBV12-4 with TRBJ1-5, with a weak D call TRBD1 (5 bases). V lost 6 bases and J 3 bases, leaving 15 bases between the germline ends. This CDR3 region has 15 residues. Here the CDR3 reads CASRAIGGDNQPQHF. CDR3 DNA: TGTGCCAGCAGGGCTATTGGGGGGGACAATCAGCCCCAGCATTTT.

In its sample, this clonotype is medium-sized. The chain carries TRBV6-1 and TRBJ2-3; 8 positions agree with TRBD2. The CDR3 length is 17 residues. Trimming removed 5 bases from V and 2 bases from J; junction bases left unmatched: 12. In germline, CDR1 is MNHNS, CDR2 SASEGT. The CDR3 DNA is TGTGCCAGCAGTCTCCGAAGCGGGAGCTATCTCACAGATACGCAGTATTTT. Its translation: CASSLRSGSYLTDTQYF.

This rearrangement joins TRBV12-3 or TRBV12-4 to TRBJ1-4; D remains unclear. The CDR3 totals 12 residues. Trimming removed 6 bases from V and 7 bases from J, with 9 bases in between. CDR3 amino acids: CASSYPGEKLFF. In nucleotides, the CDR3 is TGTGCCAGCAGCTACCCTGGTGAAAAACTGTTTTTT.

The table lists this clonotype with a few counts. This chain uses TRBV5-6 with TRBJ2-3; possible D gene TRBD1, 5 bases. Germline V lookup: CDR1 SGHDT, CDR2 YYEEEE. V shed 1 base and J shed 7 bases, with 13 bases lying between them. The CDR3 is made up of 14 amino acids. DNA of the CDR3: TGTGCCAGCAGCTTGAGATGGGCGGACAATACGCAGTATTTT. Amino acid sequence: CASSLRWADNTQYF.

By sample fraction, this clonotype is medium-sized. The gene calls are TRBV28 and TRBJ2-3; 11 bases agree with TRBD2. The CDR3 covers 13 residues. V shed 8 bases and J 6 bases; nucleotides not matched to a gene: 4. CDR1 and CDR2 (germline): MDHEN, SYDVKM. DNA for the CDR3: TGTGCCAGCCGACTAGCGGGATTTGATACGCAGTATTTT. This translates into CASRLAGFDTQYF.

Sample share makes this clonotype large. The genes are TRBV6-6 and TRBJ2-3; TRBD1 matches 10 bases. CDR1 and CDR2 (germline): MNHNY, SVGAGI (reference sequence). V was clipped by 2 bases and J by 4 bases; unmatched bases: 6. The CDR3 sequence is 16 residues long. The DNA for the CDR3 is TGTGCCAGCAGTTACCTGGACAGGGGGGCCCCAGATACGCAGTATTTT. This gives the protein CASSYLDRGAPDTQYF.

This sequence joins TRBV29-1 and TRBJ2-3; a possible D gene is TRBD2 (5 bases). The CDR3 is 14 amino acids. From germline, CDR1 is SQVTM and CDR2 ANQGSEA. The V end lost 6 bases, the J end lost 1 base, and 14 bases lay between the germline ends. Here the CDR3 DNA reads TGCAGCGTGAACCCGGGATCCCGCACAGATACGCAGTATTTT. Residues: CSVNPGSRTDTQYF.

The V call is TRBV7-8, the J call TRBJ1-1; no clear D. V lost 5 bases to trimming and J lost 0 bases, with 7 bases between them. Germline CDR1 reads SGHVS; CDR2 reads FQNEAQ. The CDR3 has 13 amino acids. CDR3 residues: CASSPGLNTEAFF. The DNA for the CDR3 is TGTGCCAGCAGCCCCGGGTTGAACACTGAAGCTTTCTTT.

The CDR3 loop is CASLTSTGDATQYF. The CDR3 DNA follows: TGCGCCAGCTTAACCTCGACAGGGGACGCGACCCAGTACTTC. This sequence joins TRBV10-2 and TRBJ2-5; TRBD1 matches at 8 bases. This CDR3 is built from 14 residues. V lost 8 bases to trimming and J lost 7 bases; unmatched junction nucleotides: 12. Germline V lookup: CDR1 WSHSY, CDR2 SAAADI.

The rearrangement joins TRBV12-3 or TRBV12-4 to TRBJ2-1; tentatively, D is TRBD1 (6 bases). CDR3 length: 14 amino acids. The V and J ends lost 2 bases and 5 bases respectively, with 10 bases between them. CDR3 sequence reads: CASSLWSGDNEQFF. The DNA of the CDR3 is TGTGCCAGCAGTTTATGGTCAGGGGACAATGAGCAGTTCTTC.

By sample share, this clonotype is large. The J gene is TRBJ1-3, the V gene TRBV12-3 or TRBV12-4; D uncertain. With 11 bases removed from V and 4 bases from J, the gap between germline ends came to 12 bases. CDR3 size: 12 residues. The CDR3 DNA reads TGTGCCGTCGCCGTGGGCGGAAACACCATATATTTT. Protein product: CAVAVGGNTIYF.

Relative to its sample, this clonotype is medium-sized. The chain uses TRBV9 and TRBJ2-1; D uncertain. The germline V gene encodes CDR1 SGDLS and CDR2 YYNGEE. V lost 4 bases and J lost 5, with 13 bases in between. The CDR3 has 14 residues. CDR3 DNA sequence: TGTGCCAGCAGCCCCCGAACTGGAGACAATGAGCAGTTCTTC. This gives the protein CASSPRTGDNEQFF.

The V gene is TRBV28, the J gene TRBJ2-3; D may be TRBD2 (6 bases). CDR1 is MDHEN, CDR2 SYDVKM, per germline. This CDR3 comprises 14 residues. Deletions cut 3 bases from V and 1 base from J, with 8 bases between. The CDR3 spells CASSFVAGTDTQYF. In DNA form, the CDR3 reads TGTGCCAGCAGTTTTGTAGCGGGCACAGATACGCAGTATTTT.

The V and J genes are TRBV4-3 and TRBJ2-5; D is ambiguous. Trimming stripped 0 bases from V and 4 bases from J, with 9 bases between. The CDR3 extends over 14 amino acids. CDR1 is LGHNA, CDR2 YSLEER, per germline. The CDR3 DNA is TGCGCCAGCAGCCAAGAGAAGGCCTTAGAGACCCAGTACTTC. It is translated as CASSQEKALETQYF.

In its sample, this clonotype was seen a few times. The CDR3 region is CASSVDRGGGELFF. CDR3 nucleotides: TGTGCCAGCAGCGTAGATCGGGGAGGCGGGGAGCTGTTTTTT. The J gene is TRBJ2-2, the V gene TRBV9; possible D gene TRBD2, 6 bases. The germline V gene encodes CDR1 SGDLS and CDR2 YYNGEE. This CDR3 is built from 14 residues. The germline V and J ends were trimmed by 0 bases and 7 bases, with 10 bases remaining between them.

The rearrangement joins TRBV18 to TRBJ2-2; D perhaps matches TRBD2 (5 bases). The CDR3 totals 17 residues. CDR1 and CDR2 from the germline V gene are KGHSH and LQKENI. V shed 4 bases and J shed 0 bases, with 15 bases lying between them. CDR3 DNA: TGTGCCAGCTCACGGGCACCTCCGGGGACGAACACCGGGGAGCTGTTTTTT. Protein sequence: CASSRAPPGTNTGELFF.

V usage is TRBV27 and J usage is TRBJ2-1; D call uncertain. The germline V gene encodes CDR1 MNHEY and CDR2 SMNVEV (reference sequence). V gave up 3 bases and J gave up 9 bases, with 12 bases separating them. The CDR3 contains 13 residues. CDR3 sequence (DNA): TGTGCCAGCAGTTTGACGCGGAGTGGTGAGCAGTTCTTC. It yields the protein CASSLTRSGEQFF.

The chain uses TRBV27 and TRBJ2-1; D unclear. Trimming shortened V by 2 bases and J by 0 bases, and 2 bases separated the two germline ends. CDR1 is MNHEY and CDR2 is SMNVEV in the germline V gene (reference sequence). The CDR3 has 13 residues. The CDR3 nucleotides read TGTGCCAGCAGTTTAGGCTCCTACAATGAGCAGTTCTTC. This translates into CASSLGSYNEQFF.

Sample share makes this clonotype large (0.1 to 1%). The chain links TRBV5-6 to TRBJ1-6; no firm D call. CDR3 length: 15 amino acids. Germline CDR1 is SGHDT and CDR2 is YYEEEE. Trimming took off 0 bases at V and 7 bases at J, with 11 bases between the two ends. This CDR3 reads CASSLGQTWNSPLHF. Written as DNA, the CDR3 is TGTGCCAGCAGCTTGGGGCAGACCTGGAATTCACCCCTCCACTTT.

This chain uses TRBV6-5 with TRBJ1-6; D ambiguous. CDR1 is MNHEY and CDR2 is SVGAGI in the germline V gene. Trimming removed 4 bases from V and 7 bases from J, with 8 bases in between. The CDR3 is 13 residues long. CDR3 protein: CASSWQENSPLHF. In DNA, the CDR3 is TGTGCCAGCAGTTGGCAGGAGAATTCACCCCTCCACTTT.

V gene TRBV6-5 combines with J gene TRBJ2-7, with D tentatively TRBD1 or TRBD2 (5 bases each). Deletions cut 0 bases from V and 2 bases from J, with 11 bases between. Germline-derived CDR1 and CDR2 are MNHEY and SVGAGI. This CDR3 region has 15 residues. The CDR3 region has the DNA TGTGCCAGCAGTTACTCCGGGACGGGAACCTACGAGCAGTACTTC. Translation: CASSYSGTGTYEQYF.